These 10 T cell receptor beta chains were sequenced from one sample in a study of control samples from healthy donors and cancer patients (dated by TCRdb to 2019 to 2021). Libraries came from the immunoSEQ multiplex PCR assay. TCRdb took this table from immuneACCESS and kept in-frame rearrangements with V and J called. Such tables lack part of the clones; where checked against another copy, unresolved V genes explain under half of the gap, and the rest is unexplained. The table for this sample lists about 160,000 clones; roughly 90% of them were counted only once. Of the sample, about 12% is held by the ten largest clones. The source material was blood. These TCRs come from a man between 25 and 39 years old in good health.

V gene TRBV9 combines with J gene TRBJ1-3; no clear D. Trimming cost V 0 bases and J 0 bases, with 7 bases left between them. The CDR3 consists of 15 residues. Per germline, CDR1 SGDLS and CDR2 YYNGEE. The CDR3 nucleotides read TGTGCCAGCAGCGTAGGGGGAATCTCTGGAAACACCATATATTTT. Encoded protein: CASSVGGISGNTIYF.

The CDR3 region is CASINRDDNYGYTF. DNA of the CDR3: TGTGCCAGCATAAACCGGGACGACAACTATGGCTACACCTTC. The chain carries TRBV6-6 and TRBJ1-2; D possibly corresponds to TRBD1 (5 bases). This CDR3 region has 14 residues. Germline CDR1 reads MNHNY; CDR2 reads SVGAGI (reference sequence). Trimming pared 7 bases from V and 2 bases from J, leaving 14 bases between.

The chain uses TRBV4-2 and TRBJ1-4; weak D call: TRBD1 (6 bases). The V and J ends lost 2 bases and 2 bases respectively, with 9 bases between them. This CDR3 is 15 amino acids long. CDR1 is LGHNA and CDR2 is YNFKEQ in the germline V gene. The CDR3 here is CASSQIRGTNEKLFF. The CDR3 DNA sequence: TGTGCCAGCAGCCAAATAAGGGGGACTAATGAAAAACTGTTTTTT.

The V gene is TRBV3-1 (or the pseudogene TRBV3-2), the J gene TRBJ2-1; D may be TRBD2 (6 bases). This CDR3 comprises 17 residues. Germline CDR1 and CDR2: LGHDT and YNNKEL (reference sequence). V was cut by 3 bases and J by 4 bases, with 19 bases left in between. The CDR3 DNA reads TGTGCCAGCAGCCAGTTCGGGGGTGGGAGATCGTACAATGAGCAGTTCTTC. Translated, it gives CASSQFGGGRSYNEQFF.

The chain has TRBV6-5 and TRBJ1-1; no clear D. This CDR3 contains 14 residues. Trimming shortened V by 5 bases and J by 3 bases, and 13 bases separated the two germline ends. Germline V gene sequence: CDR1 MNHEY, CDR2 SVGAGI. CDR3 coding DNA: TGTGCCAGCAGTAGGGCCGCCGGGGACACTGAAGCTTTCTTT. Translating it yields CASSRAAGDTEAFF.

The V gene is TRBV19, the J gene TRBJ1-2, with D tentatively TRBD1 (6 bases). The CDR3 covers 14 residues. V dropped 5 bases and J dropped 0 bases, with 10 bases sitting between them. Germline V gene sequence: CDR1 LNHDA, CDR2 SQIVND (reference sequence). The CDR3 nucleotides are TGTGCCAGTAGTGTCCAGGGGTCTAACTATGGCTACACCTTC. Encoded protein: CASSVQGSNYGYTF.

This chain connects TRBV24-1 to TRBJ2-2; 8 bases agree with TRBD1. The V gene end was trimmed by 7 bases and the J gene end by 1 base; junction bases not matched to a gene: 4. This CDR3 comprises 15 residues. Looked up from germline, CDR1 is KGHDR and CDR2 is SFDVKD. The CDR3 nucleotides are TGTGCCACCAGCGCAGGGGGCCTGAACACCGGGGAGCTGTTTTTT. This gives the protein CATSAGGLNTGELFF.

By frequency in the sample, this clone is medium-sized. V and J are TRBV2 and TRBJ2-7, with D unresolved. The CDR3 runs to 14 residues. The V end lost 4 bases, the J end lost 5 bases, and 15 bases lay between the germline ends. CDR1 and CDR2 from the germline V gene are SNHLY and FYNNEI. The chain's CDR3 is CASSVNGWVDEQYF. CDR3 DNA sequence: TGTGCCAGCAGTGTAAACGGGTGGGTGGACGAGCAGTACTTC.

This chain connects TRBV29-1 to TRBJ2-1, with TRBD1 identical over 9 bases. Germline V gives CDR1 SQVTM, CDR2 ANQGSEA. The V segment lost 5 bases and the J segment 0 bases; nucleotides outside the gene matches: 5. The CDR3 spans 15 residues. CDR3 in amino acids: CSVTGTGYSYNEQFF. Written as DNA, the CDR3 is TGCAGCGTTACCGGGACAGGGTACTCCTACAATGAGCAGTTCTTC.

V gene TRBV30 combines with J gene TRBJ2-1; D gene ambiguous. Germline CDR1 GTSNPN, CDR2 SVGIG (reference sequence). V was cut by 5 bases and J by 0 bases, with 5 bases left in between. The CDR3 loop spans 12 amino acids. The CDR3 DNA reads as TGTGCCTGGGGGTCCTCCTACAATGAGCAGTTCTTC. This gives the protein CAWGSSYNEQFF.